A selection of T cell receptor beta chains follows, all from one sample in a study of cytomegalovirus exposure and HLA in healthy donors. The protocol was immunoSEQ multiplex PCR, while the TCRdb copy is restricted to in-frame clones and leaves out a portion. Of 250,000 to 400,000 clones in the sample, roughly 90% were seen once. Sequenced: PBMCs. The receptor source for this set is a woman in her twenties or thirties in good health and CMV-seropositive. The CDR3 runs from the conserved cysteine through the conserved F or W. Each record gives: D gene, J gene, V gene, clone size, CDR3 DNA, CDR3 protein. D genes are given only for firm matches. The size of a clone is reported for some rows only, either as once, few or many, or as a class for expanded clones.

>TRBD2|TRBJ2-1|TRBV19|once
TGTGCCAGTAGTAGTCTAGCGGGAGGAGGGTGGTACAATGAGCAGTTCTTC
CASSSLAGGGWYNEQFF
>.|TRBJ2-3|TRBV30|.
TGTGCCTGGAGTGGCCCCCCCGTGGTCTTTGCCGATACGCAGTATTTT
CAWSGPPVVFADTQYF
>.|TRBJ2-2|TRBV7-3|.
TGTGCCAGCAGCTTAACAGGGACAATCTTCACCGGGGAGCTGTTTTTT
CASSLTGTIFTGELFF
>TRBD2|TRBJ2-7|TRBV9|.
TGTGCCAGCAGCGTAGGTAGCGGGTACAGCTCCTACGAGCAGTACTTC
CASSVGSGYSSYEQYF
>.|TRBJ2-7|TRBV2|few
TGTGCCAGCAGTGAAGGGGGGGCCGAGCAGTACTTC
CASSEGGAEQYF
>.|TRBJ1-3|TRBV28|.
TGTGCCAGCAGCCAGACTAGCTCTGGAAACACCATATATTTT
CASSQTSSGNTIYF
>.|TRBJ2-1|TRBV5-1|.
TGCGCCAGCAGCTCCACTCTAAAGAGCTCCTACAATGAGCAGTTCTTC
CASSSTLKSSYNEQFF
>.|TRBJ2-7|TRBV29-1|.
TGCAGCGTTGCGGGGGTTAGCTCCTACGAGCAGTACTTC
CSVAGVSSYEQYF
>.|TRBJ1-1|TRBV5-1|.
TGCGCCAGCAGCTTGATGCAGGGATTGAACACTGAAGCTTTCTTT
CASSLMQGLNTEAFF
>TRBD2|TRBJ2-7|TRBV2|once
TGTGCCAGCAGTTGGACTAGACTTTACGAGCAGTACTTC
CASSWTRLYEQYF
>TRBD1|TRBJ1-2|TRBV9|.
TGTGCCAGCAGCGTACACAGGGGGGAGTTTGATGGCTACACCTTC
CASSVHRGEFDGYTF
>.|TRBJ2-3|TRBV15|.
TGTGCCACCAGCAGAGGCTCGGACACAGATACGCAGTATTTT
CATSRGSDTDTQYF
>.|TRBJ2-7|TRBV15|once
TGTGCCACCAGCAGTTGGGATAGGGGCTACGAGCAGTACTTC
CATSSWDRGYEQYF
>.|TRBJ2-3|TRBV18|.
TGTGCCAGCTCAGGGAACCACGGATCGGATACGCAGTATTTT
CASSGNHGSDTQYF
>.|TRBJ1-5|TRBV10-2|.
TGCGCCAGCAAAGGTTATTCAGGGGATAATCAGCCCCAGCATTTT
CASKGYSGDNQPQHF
>.|TRBJ2-1|TRBV30|.
TGTGCCTGGACAGGGAGCTCCTACAATGAGCAGTTCTTC
CAWTGSSYNEQFF
>.|TRBJ1-1|TRBV5-1|.
TGCGCCAGCAGCTTTGCCCGGATGAACACTGAAGCTTTCTTT
CASSFARMNTEAFF
>.|TRBJ2-5|TRBV7-3|.
TGTGCCAGCAGCTTAAAGGGTCGACCGCGCATGGAAGAGACCCAGTACTTC
CASSLKGRPRMEETQYF
>.|TRBJ1-6|TRBV5-4|.
TGTGCCAGCAGCCTCTCTCCGGATTCACCCCTCCACTTT
CASSLSPDSPLHF
>.|TRBJ2-3|TRBV7-3|.
TGTGCCAGCAGCTTAAGATTAACAGATACGCAGTATTTT
CASSLRLTDTQYF
>.|TRBJ2-7|TRBV15|.
TGTGCCACCAGCAGAGATCCAGGGACGGTTCCCTACGAGCAGTACTTC
CATSRDPGTVPYEQYF
>TRBD2|TRBJ2-1|TRBV7-3|.
TGTGCCAGCAGCTTCTCAGCGGGAGTAAGGAGTGAGCAGTTCTTC
CASSFSAGVRSEQFF
>.|TRBJ1-2|TRBV5-8|.
TGTGCCAGCAGCTTGAATAGGCAGGGATACGGCTACACCTTC
CASSLNRQGYGYTF
>.|TRBJ2-2|TRBV27|.
TGTGCCAGCAGTTTATCCCCGGTCCCGAACACCGGGGAGCTGTTTTTT
CASSLSPVPNTGELFF
>.|TRBJ2-7|TRBV4-1|once
TGCGCCAGCAGCCCTACATGGGGGATAGTCTACGAGCAGTACTTC
CASSPTWGIVYEQYF
>TRBD2|TRBJ2-1|TRBV7-3|.
TGTGCCAGCAGCGCGGGACTAGCGGGGGTAAATGAGCAGTTCTTC
CASSAGLAGVNEQFF
>.|TRBJ1-5|TRBV5-5|few
TGTGCCAGCAGCTTGGGGGGATGGAATCAGCCCCAGCATTTT
CASSLGGWNQPQHF
>TRBD1|TRBJ2-1|TRBV29-1|once
TGCAGCGTTCGGATACAGGGGATGAATGAGCAGTTCTTC
CSVRIQGMNEQFF
>.|TRBJ1-2|TRBV6-6|.
TGTGCCAGCGAAATACAGGGTGTAGGCTATGGCTACACCTTC
CASEIQGVGYGYTF
>.|TRBJ1-2|TRBV28|.
TGTGCCAGCACCTCGGGGCCTAACTATGGCTACACCTTC
CASTSGPNYGYTF
>.|TRBJ1-2|TRBV27|once
TGTGCCAGCAGTCCCCAGTGGGGTTTTGGCTACACCTTC
CASSPQWGFGYTF
>.|TRBJ2-7|TRBV5-4|once
TGTGCCAGCAGCTTGGCCGACGTCTACGAGCAGTACTTC
CASSLADVYEQYF
>.|TRBJ2-7|TRBV27|.
TGTGCCAGCAGTTTATCGCAGGGAAGCTCCTACGAGCAGTACTTC
CASSLSQGSSYEQYF
>.|TRBJ2-7|TRBV13|.
TGTGCCAGCAGCTTAGGGCGGGGAGCCTACGAGCAGTACTTC
CASSLGRGAYEQYF
>.|TRBJ1-2|TRBV29-1|few
TGCAGCGTTGCTGGTGGTTATGGCTACACCTTC
CSVAGGYGYTF
>TRBD1|TRBJ2-1|TRBV12-5|.
TGTGCTAGTGGTCCGCGGACAGGGGGCTATGAGCAGTTCTTC
CASGPRTGGYEQFF
>.|TRBJ2-7|TRBV7-8|.
TGTGCCAGCAGCTTAGGTACTACCTACGAGCAGTACTTC
CASSLGTTYEQYF
>.|TRBJ1-5|TRBV30|many
TGTGCCTGGAGTGTAGGTTCCAATCAGCCCCAGCATTTT
CAWSVGSNQPQHF
>.|TRBJ2-7|TRBV7-9|few
TGTGCCAGCAGCTTAGGGGAGACAGATGTCTACGAGCAGTACTTC
CASSLGETDVYEQYF
>.|TRBJ1-1|TRBV27|.
TGTGCCAGCAGTCCTACATCCGGGACAACCGTACGTTTTACTGAAGCTTTCTTT
CASSPTSGTTVRFTEAFF
>.|TRBJ1-1|TRBV18|once
TGTGCCAGCTTAGAGGAACGGAACACTGAAGCTTTCTTT
CASLEERNTEAFF
>TRBD1|TRBJ2-5|TRBV2|.
TGTGCCAGCAGTGAAGGCGCAGGGGGACAAGAGACCCAGTACTTC
CASSEGAGGQETQYF
>.|TRBJ1-2|TRBV7-9|.
TGTGCCAGCAGCCCTAGGACAGAGGGCTATGGCTACACCTTC
CASSPRTEGYGYTF
>.|TRBJ2-5|TRBV4-1|.
TGCGCCAGCAGCCAACTTCAAGAGACCCAGTACTTC
CASSQLQETQYF